This T cell receptor (beta chain) was captured in a study of cytomegalovirus exposure and HLA in healthy donors. Whole-study results and caveats: V segments that were indistinguishable, TRBV6-2 and TRBV6-3 among them, were omitted from analysis.

60 Vbeta and 13 Jbeta primers were used in PCR. Measured with immunoSEQ multiplex PCR; TCRdb has only the in-frame clones, and not every one. The table lists about 150,000 clones, roughly 85% of them singletons. A remark on this clone: Its antigen is undetermined.

The CDR3 runs to 14 residues. Germline lookup yields CDR1 MNHEY and CDR2 SVGAGI. The V and J ends lost 5 bases and 5 bases, in that order; junction bases with no gene match: 5. Material: PBMCs. The sequence came from a male donor in good health and CMV-seronegative. The chain uses TRBV6-5 and TRBJ1-2, with 10 bases matching TRBD1. This CDR3 is CASSRDRGGYGYTF. The CDR3 DNA sequence: TGTGCCAGCAGTCGGGACAGGGGAGGGTATGGCTACACCTTC.